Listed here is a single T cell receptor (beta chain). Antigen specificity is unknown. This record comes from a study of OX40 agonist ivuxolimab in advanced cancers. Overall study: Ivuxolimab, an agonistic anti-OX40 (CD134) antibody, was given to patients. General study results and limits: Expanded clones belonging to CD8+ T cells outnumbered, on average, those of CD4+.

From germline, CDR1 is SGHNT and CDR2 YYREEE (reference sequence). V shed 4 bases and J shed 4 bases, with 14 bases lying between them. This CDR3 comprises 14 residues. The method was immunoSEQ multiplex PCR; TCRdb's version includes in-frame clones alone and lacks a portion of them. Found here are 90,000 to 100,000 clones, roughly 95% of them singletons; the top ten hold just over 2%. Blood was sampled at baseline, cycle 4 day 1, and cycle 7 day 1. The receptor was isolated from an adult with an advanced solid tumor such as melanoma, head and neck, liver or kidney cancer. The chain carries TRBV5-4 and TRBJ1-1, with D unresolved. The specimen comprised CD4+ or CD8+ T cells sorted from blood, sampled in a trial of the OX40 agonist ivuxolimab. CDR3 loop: CASSRTADGTEAFF. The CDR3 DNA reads TGTGCCAGCAGCCGGACGGCCGATGGCACTGAAGCTTTCTTT. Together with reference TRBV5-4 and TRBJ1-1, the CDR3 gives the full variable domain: ETGVTQSPTHLIKTRGQQVTLRCSSQSGHNTVSWYQQALGQGPQFIFQYYREEENGRGNFPPRFSGLQFPNYSSELNVNALELDDSALYLCASSRTADGTEAFFGQGTRLTVV.